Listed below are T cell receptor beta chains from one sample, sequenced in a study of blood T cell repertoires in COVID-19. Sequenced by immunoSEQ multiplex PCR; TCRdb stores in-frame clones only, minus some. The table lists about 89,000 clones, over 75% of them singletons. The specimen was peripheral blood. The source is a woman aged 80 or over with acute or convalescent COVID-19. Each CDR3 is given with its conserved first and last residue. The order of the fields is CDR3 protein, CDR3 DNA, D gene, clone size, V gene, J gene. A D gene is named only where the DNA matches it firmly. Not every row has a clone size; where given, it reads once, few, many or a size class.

cdr3_aa: CASSRPGGHLHF
cdr3_nt: TGTGCCAGCAGCCGCCCGGGGGGACACTTGCATTTT
d_call: .
clone_size: .
v_call: TRBV14
j_call: TRBJ1-5

cdr3_aa: CASSLGGSGNWDQPQHF
cdr3_nt: TGTGCCAGCAGCTTAGGGGGTTCAGGGAACTGGGATCAGCCCCAGCATTTT
d_call: .
clone_size: .
v_call: TRBV7-9
j_call: TRBJ1-5

cdr3_aa: CASSLPRTGVGEKLFF
cdr3_nt: TGTGCCAGCAGTTTACCCCGGACAGGGGTCGGTGAAAAACTGTTTTTT
d_call: TRBD1
clone_size: .
v_call: TRBV28
j_call: TRBJ1-4

cdr3_aa: CASRGQSNQPQHF
cdr3_nt: TGTGCCAGCAGGGGACAGAGCAATCAGCCCCAGCATTTT
d_call: TRBD1
clone_size: .
v_call: TRBV2
j_call: TRBJ1-5

cdr3_aa: CASSPDRGRSPLHF
cdr3_nt: TGTGCCAGCAGTCCCGACAGGGGGCGTTCACCCCTCCACTTT
d_call: TRBD1
clone_size: .
v_call: TRBV2
j_call: TRBJ1-6

cdr3_aa: CASSLAGTGVNSPLHF
cdr3_nt: TGTGCCAGCAGCTTGGCCGGGACAGGGGTAAATTCACCCCTCCACTTT
d_call: TRBD1
clone_size: .
v_call: TRBV5-5
j_call: TRBJ1-6

cdr3_aa: CASSSRLRSSYNEQFF
cdr3_nt: TGTGCCAGCAGTTCGAGACTTCGCAGCTCCTACAATGAGCAGTTCTTC
d_call: .
clone_size: .
v_call: TRBV28
j_call: TRBJ2-1

cdr3_aa: CASSKDSQKTGTEAFF
cdr3_nt: TGTGCCAGCAGCAAAGACTCACAAAAGACAGGCACTGAAGCTTTCTTT
d_call: .
clone_size: .
v_call: TRBV21-1
j_call: TRBJ1-1

cdr3_aa: CASQNAVAEYEQYF
cdr3_nt: TGTGCCAGTCAAAACGCCGTGGCAGAATACGAGCAGTACTTC
d_call: .
clone_size: .
v_call: TRBV28
j_call: TRBJ2-7

cdr3_aa: CASSLAGQGRSPLHF
cdr3_nt: TGCGCCAGCAGCTTGGCCGGACAGGGTAGGTCACCCCTCCACTTT
d_call: TRBD1
clone_size: few
v_call: TRBV5-1
j_call: TRBJ1-6

cdr3_aa: CASTQGANNSPLHF
cdr3_nt: TGTGCCAGCACCCAGGGGGCCAATAATTCACCCCTCCACTTT
d_call: TRBD1
clone_size: .
v_call: TRBV6-5
j_call: TRBJ1-6

cdr3_aa: CASNSPGQGASGYTF
cdr3_nt: TGTGCCAGCAACTCCCCGGGACAGGGGGCGAGTGGCTACACCTTC
d_call: TRBD1
clone_size: .
v_call: TRBV6-5
j_call: TRBJ1-2

cdr3_aa: CASSLDWTSGGAGELFF
cdr3_nt: TGTGCCAGCAGCTTAGACTGGACTAGCGGGGGCGCCGGGGAGCTGTTTTTT
d_call: TRBD2
clone_size: .
v_call: TRBV7-2
j_call: TRBJ2-2

cdr3_aa: CASLTGEPPGPQHF
cdr3_nt: TGTGCCAGCCTGACAGGGGAGCCGCCTGGGCCCCAGCATTTT
d_call: TRBD1
clone_size: few
v_call: TRBV7-8
j_call: TRBJ1-5

cdr3_aa: CASSLGLAGVEQYF
cdr3_nt: TGTGCCAGCAGCCTGGGACTAGCGGGGGTAGAGCAGTACTTC
d_call: TRBD2
clone_size: .
v_call: TRBV3-1/TRBV3-2
j_call: TRBJ2-7

cdr3_aa: CASSLWGGGRDTQYF
cdr3_nt: TGTGCCAGCAGTTTATGGGGCGGGGGCAGGGACACGCAGTATTTT
d_call: .
clone_size: .
v_call: TRBV28
j_call: TRBJ2-3

cdr3_aa: CASSVGTGPLYTEAFF
cdr3_nt: TGTGCCAGCAGCGTTGGGACAGGGCCCCTTTACACTGAAGCTTTCTTT
d_call: TRBD1
clone_size: .
v_call: TRBV9
j_call: TRBJ1-1

cdr3_aa: CASSQDYSSGNTIYF
cdr3_nt: TGTGCCAGCAGCCAAGATTATAGCTCTGGAAACACCATATATTTT
d_call: .
clone_size: once
v_call: TRBV4-2
j_call: TRBJ1-3

cdr3_aa: CATLPTGGAGNTIYF
cdr3_nt: TGTGCCACCCTACCGACAGGGGGTGCCGGAAACACCATATATTTT
d_call: TRBD1
clone_size: .
v_call: TRBV28
j_call: TRBJ1-3

cdr3_aa: CASSEFSLTDTQYF
cdr3_nt: TGTGCCAGCAGTGAATTTTCCCTCACAGATACGCAGTATTTT
d_call: .
clone_size: once
v_call: TRBV25-1
j_call: TRBJ2-3

cdr3_aa: CASSPDRGWGTTEAFF
cdr3_nt: TGTGCCAGCAGCCCAGACAGGGGGTGGGGGACGACTGAAGCTTTCTTT
d_call: TRBD1
clone_size: .
v_call: TRBV6-2/TRBV6-3
j_call: TRBJ1-1

cdr3_aa: CASSLADGDTQYF
cdr3_nt: TGTGCCAGCAGCTTGGCCGACGGGGATACGCAGTATTTT
d_call: .
clone_size: .
v_call: TRBV5-8
j_call: TRBJ2-3

cdr3_aa: CASSRDRVGGYTF
cdr3_nt: TGTGCCAGCAGCCGCGACAGGGTGGGGGGCTACACCTTC
d_call: TRBD1
clone_size: .
v_call: TRBV28
j_call: TRBJ1-2

cdr3_aa: CASSLGGLGSPLHF
cdr3_nt: TGCGCCAGCAGCTTGGGGGGGCTAGGTTCACCCCTCCACTTT
d_call: .
clone_size: once
v_call: TRBV5-1
j_call: TRBJ1-6

cdr3_aa: CASSLLPGQGNYGYTF
cdr3_nt: TGTGCCAGCAGTCTCCTTCCGGGACAGGGTAACTATGGCTACACCTTC
d_call: TRBD1
clone_size: .
v_call: TRBV28
j_call: TRBJ1-2

cdr3_aa: CASSPRGTGGNQPQHF
cdr3_nt: TGTGCCAGCAGTCCCAGAGGGACTGGTGGCAATCAGCCCCAGCATTTT
d_call: .
clone_size: .
v_call: TRBV27
j_call: TRBJ1-5

cdr3_aa: CASSQVSPGSGSEQYF
cdr3_nt: TGCGCCAGCAGCCAGGTATCACCGGGGTCGGGAAGCGAGCAGTACTTC
d_call: .
clone_size: once
v_call: TRBV4-3
j_call: TRBJ2-7

cdr3_aa: CASSLEGRINYGYTF
cdr3_nt: TGTGCCAGCAGTTTGGAGGGGCGGATTAACTATGGCTACACCTTC
d_call: .
clone_size: .
v_call: TRBV27
j_call: TRBJ1-2

cdr3_aa: CASSLGQGGQETQYF
cdr3_nt: TGCGCCAGCAGCCTCGGACAGGGAGGCCAAGAGACCCAGTACTTC
d_call: TRBD1
clone_size: .
v_call: TRBV5-1
j_call: TRBJ2-5

cdr3_aa: CASSQGEGNTEAFF
cdr3_nt: TGCGCCAGCAGCCAAGGAGAGGGGAACACTGAAGCTTTCTTT
d_call: .
clone_size: .
v_call: TRBV4-3
j_call: TRBJ1-1

cdr3_aa: CASSFDLQGYYGYTF
cdr3_nt: TGTGCCAGCAGCTTCGATCTTCAGGGATACTATGGCTACACCTTC
d_call: .
clone_size: .
v_call: TRBV5-6
j_call: TRBJ1-2

cdr3_aa: CASSSWGQPQHF
cdr3_nt: TGTGCCAGCAGCTCATGGGGCCAGCCCCAGCATTTT
d_call: .
clone_size: .
v_call: TRBV7-8
j_call: TRBJ1-5

cdr3_aa: CASSLNRGTEAFF
cdr3_nt: TGTGCCAGCAGCTTGAACAGGGGGACTGAAGCTTTCTTT
d_call: TRBD1
clone_size: .
v_call: TRBV5-6
j_call: TRBJ1-1

cdr3_aa: CASSLARTSGGADTQYF
cdr3_nt: TGTGCCAGCAGCTTAGCAAGGACTAGCGGGGGGGCCGATACGCAGTATTTT
d_call: TRBD2
clone_size: .
v_call: TRBV11-3
j_call: TRBJ2-3

cdr3_aa: CASSKTGVETQYF
cdr3_nt: TGTGCCAGCAGCAAGACAGGGGTAGAGACCCAGTACTTC
d_call: TRBD1
clone_size: .
v_call: TRBV5-6
j_call: TRBJ2-5

cdr3_aa: CASQRGPETQYF
cdr3_nt: TGTGCCAGCCAAAGGGGGCCAGAGACCCAGTACTTC
d_call: TRBD1
clone_size: .
v_call: TRBV7-2
j_call: TRBJ2-5

cdr3_aa: CSVKSPGQGSGEQYF
cdr3_nt: TGCAGCGTTAAATCGCCGGGACAGGGATCGGGTGAGCAGTACTTC
d_call: TRBD1
clone_size: .
v_call: TRBV29-1
j_call: TRBJ2-7

cdr3_aa: CASSPGLPGYTF
cdr3_nt: TGTGCCAGCTCACCGGGGCTCCCGGGCTACACCTTC
d_call: .
clone_size: .
v_call: TRBV18
j_call: TRBJ1-2

cdr3_aa: CASSSTTGVYEQYF
cdr3_nt: TGTGCCAGCAGTTCCACTACGGGGGTCTACGAGCAGTACTTC
d_call: .
clone_size: once
v_call: TRBV25-1
j_call: TRBJ2-7

cdr3_aa: CASSTNDDRDYGYTF
cdr3_nt: TGTGCCAGTAGTACCAACGATGACAGGGACTATGGCTACACCTTC
d_call: TRBD1
clone_size: .
v_call: TRBV19
j_call: TRBJ1-2

cdr3_aa: CASSIPGANSPLHF
cdr3_nt: TGTGCCAGTAGTATACCAGGTGCCAATTCACCCCTCCACTTT
d_call: .
clone_size: .
v_call: TRBV19
j_call: TRBJ1-6

cdr3_aa: CASSFRREGLGGYTF
cdr3_nt: TGTGCCAGCAGTTTCCGTAGAGAGGGACTTGGTGGCTACACCTTC
d_call: .
clone_size: .
v_call: TRBV27
j_call: TRBJ1-2

cdr3_aa: CASSLGDLETQYF
cdr3_nt: TGTGCCAGCAGCTTGGGGGACTTAGAGACCCAGTACTTC
d_call: .
clone_size: .
v_call: TRBV5-4
j_call: TRBJ2-5

cdr3_aa: CASRKDRGQLETQYF
cdr3_nt: TGTGCCAGTAGGAAGGACAGGGGGCAACTAGAGACCCAGTACTTC
d_call: TRBD1
clone_size: .
v_call: TRBV19
j_call: TRBJ2-5

cdr3_aa: CASSPPTTTNEKLFF
cdr3_nt: TGTGCCAGCTCACCGCCGACAACAACTAATGAAAAACTGTTTTTT
d_call: .
clone_size: .
v_call: TRBV18
j_call: TRBJ1-4

cdr3_aa: CASSTGTGPYEQYF
cdr3_nt: TGTGCCAGTAGTACGGGGACTGGTCCCTACGAGCAGTACTTC
d_call: .
clone_size: .
v_call: TRBV19
j_call: TRBJ2-7

cdr3_aa: CASNTLPGQIATNEKLFF
cdr3_nt: TGTGCCAGCAATACGCTGCCGGGACAGATTGCAACTAATGAAAAACTGTTTTTT
d_call: TRBD1
clone_size: .
v_call: TRBV2
j_call: TRBJ1-4

cdr3_aa: CASCGDKMNTEAFF
cdr3_nt: TGTGCCAGCTGTGGTGACAAGATGAACACTGAAGCTTTCTTT
d_call: .
clone_size: .
v_call: TRBV27
j_call: TRBJ1-1

cdr3_aa: CASSHQVGQYGYTF
cdr3_nt: TGCGCCAGCAGCCACCAAGTGGGGCAGTACGGCTACACCTTC
d_call: .
clone_size: .
v_call: TRBV4-1
j_call: TRBJ1-2

cdr3_aa: CSGWLTVPFF
cdr3_nt: TGCAGCGGGTGGTTGACAGTTCCGTTCTTC
d_call: .
clone_size: .
v_call: TRBV29-1
j_call: TRBJ2-1

cdr3_aa: CASSLRAGGNQPQHF
cdr3_nt: TGTGCCAGCAGCTTAAGGGCGGGGGGCAATCAGCCCCAGCATTTT
d_call: .
clone_size: few
v_call: TRBV11-2
j_call: TRBJ1-5

cdr3_aa: CASSALGQGYGYTF
cdr3_nt: TGTGCCAGCAGCGCCCTCGGACAGGGCTATGGCTACACCTTC
d_call: TRBD1
clone_size: .
v_call: TRBV7-9
j_call: TRBJ1-2

cdr3_aa: CASRNRGRRNTEAFF
cdr3_nt: TGTGCCAGCAGAAACAGGGGCAGGAGGAACACTGAAGCTTTCTTT
d_call: TRBD1
clone_size: few
v_call: TRBV28
j_call: TRBJ1-1

cdr3_aa: CASSLGQGDNQPQHF
cdr3_nt: TGTGCCAGCAGCTTGGGACAGGGGGACAATCAGCCCCAGCATTTT
d_call: TRBD1
clone_size: .
v_call: TRBV5-8
j_call: TRBJ1-5

cdr3_aa: CASSLDSQGPQHF
cdr3_nt: TGTGCCAGCAGTTTGGACAGCCAAGGGCCCCAGCATTTT
d_call: .
clone_size: .
v_call: TRBV12-3/TRBV12-4
j_call: TRBJ1-5